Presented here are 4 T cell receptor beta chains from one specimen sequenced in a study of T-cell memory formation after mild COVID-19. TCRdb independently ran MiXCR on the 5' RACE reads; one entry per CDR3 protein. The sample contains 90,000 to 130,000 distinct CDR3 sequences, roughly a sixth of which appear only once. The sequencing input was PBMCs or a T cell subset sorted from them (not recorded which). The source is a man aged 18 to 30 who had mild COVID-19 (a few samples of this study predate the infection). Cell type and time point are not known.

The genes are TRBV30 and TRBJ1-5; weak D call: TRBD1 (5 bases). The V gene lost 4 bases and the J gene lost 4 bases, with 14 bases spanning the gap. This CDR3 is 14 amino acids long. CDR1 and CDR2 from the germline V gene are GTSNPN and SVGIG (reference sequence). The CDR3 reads CAWTKGNRNQPQHF. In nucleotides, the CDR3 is TGTGCCTGGACCAAGGGGAACCGGAATCAGCCCCAGCATTTT.

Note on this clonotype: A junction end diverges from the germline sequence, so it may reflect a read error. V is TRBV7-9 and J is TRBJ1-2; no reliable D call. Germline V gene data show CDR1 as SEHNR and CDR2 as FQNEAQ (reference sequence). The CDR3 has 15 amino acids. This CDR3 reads CARSFSASRNYGYTF. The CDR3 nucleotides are TGTGCCAGAAGCTTTTCCGCCAGCCGAAACTATGGCTACACCTTC.

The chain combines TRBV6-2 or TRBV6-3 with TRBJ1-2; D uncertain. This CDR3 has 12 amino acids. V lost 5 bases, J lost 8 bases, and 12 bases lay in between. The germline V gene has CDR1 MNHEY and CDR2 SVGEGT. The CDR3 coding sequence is TGTGCCAGCAGTACCCCGAAAGGAGGCTACACCTTC. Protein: CASSTPKGGYTF.

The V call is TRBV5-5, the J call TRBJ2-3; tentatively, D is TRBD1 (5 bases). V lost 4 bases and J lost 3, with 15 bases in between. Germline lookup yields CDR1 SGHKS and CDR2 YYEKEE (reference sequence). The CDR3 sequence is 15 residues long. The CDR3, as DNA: TGTGCCAGCAGCGCTGGGCAGGGAACTACAGATACGCAGTATTTT. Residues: CASSAGQGTTDTQYF.